The clone carrying this T cell receptor (beta chain) was picked up many times. Per the original methods: Reference gene primer amplification yielded estimated nucleated cell counts. The protocol was immunoSEQ multiplex PCR, while the TCRdb copy is restricted to in-frame clones and leaves out a portion. The V and J calls and clone size are taken from that table; D and trimming were inferred from the DNA. Of more than 450,000 clones in the sample, roughly 87% were seen once. These data come from a study of blood T cell repertoires in COVID-19. This CDR3 comprises 17 residues. Germline CDR1 is MGHRA and CDR2 is YSYEKL. Unmatched junction bases numbered 5, after V lost 0 bases and J lost 5 bases.

V usage is TRBV4-1 and J usage is TRBJ1-5, with 12 bases aligning to TRBD1. Source material: PBMCs or T cells enriched from blood (not recorded which). This receptor was taken from a woman between 18 and 29 years old who had recovered from COVID-19. Here the CDR3 DNA reads TGCGCCAGCAGCCAAGATTACGGGACAGGGGGCGATCAGCCCCAGCATTTT. Encoded protein: CASSQDYGTGGDQPQHF.